This TCR beta chain was identified during a study of post-analysis software for immune sequencing data. Germline CDR1 and CDR2: SGHDT and YYEEEE. The V end was cut by 5 bases, the J end by 2 bases, with 21 bases between. CDR3 size: 17 residues. Unique-molecular-identifier-tagged TCR beta cDNA libraries were used. One entry per CDR3 protein, called by TCRdb with MiXCR from the PCR reads. Of roughly 870,000 distinct CDR3 sequences in the sample, about 50% are singletons; the top ten hold approximately 4.3%. Broader study findings: Relative to controls, patients had 5 or 6 TRBV segments at higher frequency, with TRBV5-6, TRBV5-1 and TRBV20-1 among these.

In its sample, this clonotype was seen a few times. Its antigen remains unidentified. This sequence joins TRBV5-6 and TRBJ2-3; D unresolved. The source of this sequence is a girl aged 5-17 years with multiple sclerosis. Sequences were obtained from blood. CDR3 sequence (DNA): TGTGCCAGCAGAACAAAGCGACGTCCAACCTACACAGATACGCAGTATTTT. Residues: CASRTKRRPTYTDTQYF.